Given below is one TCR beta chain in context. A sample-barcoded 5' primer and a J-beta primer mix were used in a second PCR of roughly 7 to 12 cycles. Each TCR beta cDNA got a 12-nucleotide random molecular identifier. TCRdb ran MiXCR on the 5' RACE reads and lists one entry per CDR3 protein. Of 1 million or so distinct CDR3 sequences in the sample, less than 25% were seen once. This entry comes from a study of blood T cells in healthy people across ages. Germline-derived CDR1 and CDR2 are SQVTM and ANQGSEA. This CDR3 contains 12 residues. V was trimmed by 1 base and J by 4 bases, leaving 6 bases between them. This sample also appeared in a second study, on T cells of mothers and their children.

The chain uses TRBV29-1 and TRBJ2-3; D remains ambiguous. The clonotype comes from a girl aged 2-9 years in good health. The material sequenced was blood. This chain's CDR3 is CSVEVPPDTQYF. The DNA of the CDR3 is TGCAGCGTTGAAGTCCCTCCAGATACGCAGTATTTT.